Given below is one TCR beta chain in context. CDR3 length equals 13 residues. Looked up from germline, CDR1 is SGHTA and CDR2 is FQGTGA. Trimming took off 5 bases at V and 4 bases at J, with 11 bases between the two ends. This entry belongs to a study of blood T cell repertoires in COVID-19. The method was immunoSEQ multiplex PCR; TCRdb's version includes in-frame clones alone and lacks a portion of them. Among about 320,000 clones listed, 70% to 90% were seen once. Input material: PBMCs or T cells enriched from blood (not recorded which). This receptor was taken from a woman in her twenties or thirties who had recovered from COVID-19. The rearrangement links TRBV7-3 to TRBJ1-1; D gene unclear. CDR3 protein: CASSPMSGTEAFF. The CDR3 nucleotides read TGTGCCAGCAGCCCAATGTCCGGCACTGAAGCTTTCTTT.